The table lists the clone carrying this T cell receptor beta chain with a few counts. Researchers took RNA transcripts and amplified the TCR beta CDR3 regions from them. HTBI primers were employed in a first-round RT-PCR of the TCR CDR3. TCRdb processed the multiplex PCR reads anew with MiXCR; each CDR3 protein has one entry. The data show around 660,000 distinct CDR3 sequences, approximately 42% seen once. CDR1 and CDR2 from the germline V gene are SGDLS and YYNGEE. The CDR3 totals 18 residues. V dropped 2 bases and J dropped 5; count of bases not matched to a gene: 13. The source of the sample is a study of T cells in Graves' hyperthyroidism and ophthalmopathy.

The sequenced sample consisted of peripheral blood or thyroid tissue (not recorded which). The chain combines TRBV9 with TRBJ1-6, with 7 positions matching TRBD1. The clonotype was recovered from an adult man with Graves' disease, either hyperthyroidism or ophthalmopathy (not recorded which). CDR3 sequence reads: CASSVGTDLTANNSPLHF. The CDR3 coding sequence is TGTGCCAGCAGCGTCGGGACAGACCTGACGGCGAATAATTCACCCCTCCACTTT.